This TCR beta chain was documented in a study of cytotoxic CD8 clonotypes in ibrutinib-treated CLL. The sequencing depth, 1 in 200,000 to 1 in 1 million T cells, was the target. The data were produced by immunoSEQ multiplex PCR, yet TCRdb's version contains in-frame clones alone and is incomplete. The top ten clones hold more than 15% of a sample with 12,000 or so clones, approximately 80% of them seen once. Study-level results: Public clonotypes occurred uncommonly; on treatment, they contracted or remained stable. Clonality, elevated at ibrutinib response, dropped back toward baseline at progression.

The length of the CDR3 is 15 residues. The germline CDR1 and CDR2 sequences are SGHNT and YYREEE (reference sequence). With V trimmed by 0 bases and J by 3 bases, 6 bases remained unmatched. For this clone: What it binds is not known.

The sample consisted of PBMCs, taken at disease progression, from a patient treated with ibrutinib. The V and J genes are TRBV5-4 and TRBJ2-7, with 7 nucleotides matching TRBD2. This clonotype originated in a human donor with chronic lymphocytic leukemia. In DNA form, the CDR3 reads TGTGCCAGCAGCTTGGGAGGGGACTACAGCTACGAGCAGTACTTC. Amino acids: CASSLGGDYSYEQYF.